The TCR beta chain under discussion was sequenced for a study of radiation and T cells in renal cell carcinoma (dated by TCRdb to 2018 to 2020). For context, the study as a whole: The samples were obtained from a clinical trial, where primary renal cell carcinomas were treated with 15 Gy stereotactic body radiation therapy and then removed by nephrectomy 4 weeks afterward. A total of 53 samples underwent TCR beta sequencing, made up of roughly 26 tumors and about 27 peripheral blood samples. Across all 55 or so samples, under 5,000,000 unique CDR3 nucleotide sequences encoding some 2.6 million unique CDR3 amino acid sequences were identified.

Summary of the overall study and its limitations: Dynamics of the blood repertoire were not tracked past 4 weeks after treatment. Because no pretreatment tumor biopsies were available, whether clonotypes were present in the tumor at baseline could not be determined. An increase in top tumor clonotypes in blood was observed from baseline to 2 weeks post-radiation, followed by contraction by 4 weeks, which was taken to suggest transient expansion of tumor-resident clones. Effects of radiation dose or scheduling on the TCR repertoire could not be addressed with the single-armed trial design.

Turning to this clone: Its target antigen remains unknown. Base qualities are not recorded, but no much larger clone differs from it by a single base.

TCR beta libraries were generated from genomic DNA with the immunoSEQ kit, following the manufacturer's recommendations. Library preparation used a first multiplex PCR with proprietary primers, then a second PCR adding unique barcodes, with bead cleanups after each round. Each sample batch included a kit-provided positive control reaction and a negative control reaction. The final libraries underwent checking on an Agilent 4200 TapeStation D1000 ScreenTape, volumetric pooling, and quantification by qPCR. Sequencing ran on an Illumina NextSeq500 with a MidOutput 150-cycle cartridge, using 156 Read1 and 15 Index1 cycles with kit custom primers. The pooled library was loaded at roughly 1 pM, and roughly 20% PhiX control was spiked in. Concerning the study's data processing: Vendor-processed data were analyzed in R, with a clonotype defined as all T cells sharing the same CDR3 nucleotide sequence. In the clone abundance analyses, frequencies in each sample were normalized to that sample's 10,000 most abundant clones. Public T cell clones, which averaged fewer than five per sample, were excluded before analysis. A difference in abundance of at least 32-fold between compartments was used to define tumor-enriched and baseline blood-enriched clonotypes. Clonotypes expanded or contracted between blood time points were identified with a beta-binomial differential abundance model. Tumor-blood repertoire similarity was measured with the Baroni-Urbani and Buser coefficient, and groups were compared using two-tailed Wilcoxon tests in R. Here the immuneACCESS table is served through TCRdb, limited to in-frame sequences with V and J called. Missing clones are a known gap in these copies; in checked studies unresolved V genes cover under half, and the rest lacks a known reason. Clone size and the V and J calls come from that table; the DNA yielded D and trimming. A total of tens of thousands of clones appear in this sample, 70% to 80% of them only once. The leading ten clones occupy roughly 6.1% of the sample.

The CDR3 goes from the cysteine to the phenylalanine over 15 residues. Only the CDR3 DNA stays, 45 bases, in frame from base 1. V and J lose 6 bases and 3 bases, and a span of 18 bases separates them. What the time point label conveys for this sample: blood 2 weeks post-SBRT. This specimen's treatment or condition label, interpreted: 15 Gy SBRT to primary tumor, nephrectomy 4 weeks later. Serial peripheral blood from radiation-treated patients was sampled at baseline, 2 weeks and 4 weeks after SBRT to track tumor-enriched clonotypes. Every patient had renal cell carcinoma of clear cell pathology. The QIAamp DNA Blood Mini Kit (Qiagen) was used to prepare genomic DNA for TCR sequencing. The analyses included only samples that passed all quality control checks.

The chain couples TRBV23-1 to TRBJ2-7; the D gene identity is not certain. TRBV23-1 is identified as an open reading frame with a role that is uncertain. Sequenced material: blood, taken from a patient whose treatment included radiotherapy and nephrectomy. The sequence was obtained from a man aged 55 to 69 with renal cell carcinoma. CDR3 protein: CASSPARGSYYEQYF. The DNA reads as follows: TGCGCCAGCAGCCCGGCCCGTGGTTCCTACTACGAGCAGTACTTC.